In this sample, the clone carrying this T cell receptor (beta chain) turned up a few times. What it binds is not known. CDR1 LGHNA and CDR2 YNFKEQ come from the germline V gene. V lost 0 bases to trimming and J lost 0 bases, with 13 bases between them. The CDR3 totals 17 residues. These data originate in a study of T cell repertoires in cytomegalovirus infection. Study-wide background: HLA-B-restricted CMV epitopes that are well studied were used alongside recently identified HLA-C-restricted ones. Public TCR beta signatures were indicative of both CMV infection and a matching HLA type.

The study, taken as a whole, reports: There were HLA-C-restricted CMV-specific TCR beta clonotypes dominating the ex vivo response. Accumulated public TCR beta family frequency recognized individuals carrying CMV together with the relevant HLA.

In TCRdb, the reads were re-called with MiXCR into one record per CDR3 protein. The sample lists hundreds of thousands of distinct CDR3 sequences; 25% to 35% were seen once. V gene TRBV4-2 combines with J gene TRBJ2-3; D uncertain. This receptor was obtained from a human donor in good health (CMV status not recorded). Some clones in this sample may be carry-over from other donors' samples. This sample comprised cultured PBMCs, obtained from culture after CMV antigen stimulation. The CDR3 reads CASSQDLLVGSTDTQYF. The CDR3 DNA reads TGTGCCAGCAGCCAAGATCTCCTCGTGGGAAGCACAGATACGCAGTATTTT.